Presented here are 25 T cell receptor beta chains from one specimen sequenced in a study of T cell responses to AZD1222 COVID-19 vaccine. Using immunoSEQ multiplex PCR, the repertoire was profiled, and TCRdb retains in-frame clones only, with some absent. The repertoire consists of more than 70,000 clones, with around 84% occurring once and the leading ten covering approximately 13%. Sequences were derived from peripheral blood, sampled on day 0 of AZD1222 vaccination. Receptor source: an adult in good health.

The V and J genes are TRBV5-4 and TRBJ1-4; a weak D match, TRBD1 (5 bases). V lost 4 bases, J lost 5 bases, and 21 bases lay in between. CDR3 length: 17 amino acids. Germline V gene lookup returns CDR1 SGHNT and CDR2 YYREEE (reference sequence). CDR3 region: CASSLGGGFSANEKLFF. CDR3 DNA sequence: TGTGCCAGCAGCCTGGGGGGTGGGTTCTCGGCGAATGAAAAACTGTTTTTT.

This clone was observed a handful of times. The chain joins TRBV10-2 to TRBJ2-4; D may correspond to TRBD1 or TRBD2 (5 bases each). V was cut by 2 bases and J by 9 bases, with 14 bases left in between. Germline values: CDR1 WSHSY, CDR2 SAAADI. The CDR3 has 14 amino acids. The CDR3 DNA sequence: TGCGCCAGCAGTGAGCCGGGGCTTGATCGCATTCAGTACTTC. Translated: CASSEPGLDRIQYF.

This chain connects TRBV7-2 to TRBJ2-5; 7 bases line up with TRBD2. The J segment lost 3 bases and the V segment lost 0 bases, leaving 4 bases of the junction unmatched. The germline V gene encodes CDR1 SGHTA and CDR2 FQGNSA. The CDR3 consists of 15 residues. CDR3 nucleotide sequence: TGTGCCAGCAGCTTAGCTACTAGCGTAAAAGAGACCCAGTACTTC. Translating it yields CASSLATSVKETQYF.

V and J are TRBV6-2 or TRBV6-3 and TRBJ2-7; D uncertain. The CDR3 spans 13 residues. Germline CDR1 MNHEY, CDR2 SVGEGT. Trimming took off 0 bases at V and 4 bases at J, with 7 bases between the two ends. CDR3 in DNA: TGTGCCAGCAGTTACTCGGAAGGTTACGAGCAGTACTTC. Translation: CASSYSEGYEQYF.

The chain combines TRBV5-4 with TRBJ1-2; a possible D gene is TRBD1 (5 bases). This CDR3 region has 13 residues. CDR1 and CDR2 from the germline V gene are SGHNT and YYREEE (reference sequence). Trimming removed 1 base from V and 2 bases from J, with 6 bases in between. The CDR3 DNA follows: TGTGCCAGCAGCTTGAAGGGGAACTATGGCTACACCTTC. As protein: CASSLKGNYGYTF.

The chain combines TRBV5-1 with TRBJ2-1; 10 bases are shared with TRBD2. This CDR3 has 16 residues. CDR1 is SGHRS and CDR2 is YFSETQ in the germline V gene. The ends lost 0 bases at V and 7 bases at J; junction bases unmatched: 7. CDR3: CASSLVAGLARNEQFF. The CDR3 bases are TGCGCCAGCAGCTTGGTTGCGGGACTAGCGAGAAATGAGCAGTTCTTC.

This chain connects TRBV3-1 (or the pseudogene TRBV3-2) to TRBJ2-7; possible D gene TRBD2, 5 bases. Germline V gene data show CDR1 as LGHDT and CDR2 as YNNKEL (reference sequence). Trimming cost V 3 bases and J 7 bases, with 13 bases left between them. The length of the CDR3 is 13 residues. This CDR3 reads CASSQRTPGEQYF. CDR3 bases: TGTGCCAGCAGCCAGAGGACCCCGGGGGAGCAGTACTTC.

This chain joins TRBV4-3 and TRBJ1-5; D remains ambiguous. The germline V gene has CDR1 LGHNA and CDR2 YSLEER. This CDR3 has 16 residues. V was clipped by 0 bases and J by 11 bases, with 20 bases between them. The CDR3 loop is CASSQDHGRSSVAQHF. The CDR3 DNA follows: TGCGCCAGCAGCCAAGATCACGGCAGATCGTCGGTGGCCCAGCATTTT.

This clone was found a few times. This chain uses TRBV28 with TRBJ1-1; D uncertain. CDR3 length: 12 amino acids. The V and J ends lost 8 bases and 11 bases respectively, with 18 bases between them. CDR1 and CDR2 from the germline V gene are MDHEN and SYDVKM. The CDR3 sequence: CASSTRLSVAFF. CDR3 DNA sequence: TGTGCCAGCTCCACACGGCTTTCGGTGGCTTTCTTT.

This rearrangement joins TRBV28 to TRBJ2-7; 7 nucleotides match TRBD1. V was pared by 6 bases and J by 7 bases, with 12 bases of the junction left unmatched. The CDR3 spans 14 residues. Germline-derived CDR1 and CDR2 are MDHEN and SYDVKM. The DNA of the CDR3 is TGTGCCAGCAGCTGGACAGGCCGAGCCGGGGAGCAGTACTTC. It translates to CASSWTGRAGEQYF.

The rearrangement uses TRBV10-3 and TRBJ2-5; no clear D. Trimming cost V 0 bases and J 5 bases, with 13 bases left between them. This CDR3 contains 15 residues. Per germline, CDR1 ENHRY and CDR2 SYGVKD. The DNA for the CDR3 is TGTGCCATCAGTGAGTCTCCAGCCCCCGGGGAGACCCAGTACTTC. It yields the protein CAISESPAPGETQYF.

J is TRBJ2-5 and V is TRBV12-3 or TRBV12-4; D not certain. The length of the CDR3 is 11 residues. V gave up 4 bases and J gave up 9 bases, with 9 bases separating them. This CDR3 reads CASSSPGAQYF. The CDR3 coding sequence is TGTGCCAGCAGTTCTCCAGGAGCCCAGTACTTC.

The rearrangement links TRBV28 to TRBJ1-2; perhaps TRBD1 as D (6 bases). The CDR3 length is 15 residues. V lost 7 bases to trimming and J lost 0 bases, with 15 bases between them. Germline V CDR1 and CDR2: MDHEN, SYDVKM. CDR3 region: CASTLVGGPNYGYTF. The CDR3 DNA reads TGTGCCAGCACCTTGGTAGGGGGGCCTAACTATGGCTACACCTTC.

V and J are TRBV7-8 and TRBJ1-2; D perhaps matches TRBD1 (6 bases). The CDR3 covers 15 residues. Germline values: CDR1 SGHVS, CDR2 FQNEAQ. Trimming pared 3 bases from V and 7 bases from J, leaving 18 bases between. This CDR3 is CASSLGGGPNLGYTF. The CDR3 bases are TGTGCCAGCAGCTTGGGTGGGGGCCCCAATCTTGGCTACACCTTC. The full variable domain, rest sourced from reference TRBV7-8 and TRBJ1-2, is GAGVSQSPRYKVAKRGQDVALRCDPISGHVSLFWYQQALGQGPEFLTYFQNEAQLDKSGLPSDRFFAERPEGSVSTLKIQRTQQEDSAVYLCASSLGGGPNLGYTFGSGTRLTVV.

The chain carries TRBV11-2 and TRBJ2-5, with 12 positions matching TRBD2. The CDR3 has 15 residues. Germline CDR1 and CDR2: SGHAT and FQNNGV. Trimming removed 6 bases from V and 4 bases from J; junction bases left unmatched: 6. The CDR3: CASRRGTSGLETQYF. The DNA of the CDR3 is TGTGCCAGCAGACGAGGGACTAGCGGGTTAGAGACCCAGTACTTC.

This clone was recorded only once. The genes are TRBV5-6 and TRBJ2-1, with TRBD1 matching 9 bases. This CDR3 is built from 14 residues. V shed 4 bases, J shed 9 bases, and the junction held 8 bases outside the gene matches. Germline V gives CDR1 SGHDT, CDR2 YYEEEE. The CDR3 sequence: CASSTRTGGGEQFF. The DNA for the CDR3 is TGTGCCAGCAGCACGCGAACAGGGGGCGGTGAGCAGTTCTTC. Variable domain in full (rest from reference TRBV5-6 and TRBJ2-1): DAGVTQSPTHLIKTRGQQVTLRCSPKSGHDTVSWYQQALGQGPQFIFQYYEEEERQRGNFPDRFSGHQFPNYSSELNVNALLLGDSALYLCASSTRTGGGEQFFGPGTRLTVL.

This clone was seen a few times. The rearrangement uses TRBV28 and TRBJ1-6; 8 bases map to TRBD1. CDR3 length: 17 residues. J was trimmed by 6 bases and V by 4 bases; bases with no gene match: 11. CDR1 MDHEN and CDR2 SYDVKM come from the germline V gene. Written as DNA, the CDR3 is TGTGCCAGCAGTTCCCACGGACGGGGGACAGGTAATTCACCCCTCCACTTT. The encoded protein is CASSSHGRGTGNSPLHF.

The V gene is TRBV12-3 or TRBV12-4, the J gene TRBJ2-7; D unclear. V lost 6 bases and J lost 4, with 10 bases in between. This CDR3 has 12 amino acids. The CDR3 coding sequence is TGTGCCAGCAGCCCTATGGGGTACGAGCAGTACTTC. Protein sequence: CASSPMGYEQYF.

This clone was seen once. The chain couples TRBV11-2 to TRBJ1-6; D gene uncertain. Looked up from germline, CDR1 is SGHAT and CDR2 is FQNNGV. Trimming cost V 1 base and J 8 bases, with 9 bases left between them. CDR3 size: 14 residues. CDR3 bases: TGTGCCAGCAGCTTAGGGTCCTTCCATTCACCCCTCCACTTT. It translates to CASSLGSFHSPLHF.

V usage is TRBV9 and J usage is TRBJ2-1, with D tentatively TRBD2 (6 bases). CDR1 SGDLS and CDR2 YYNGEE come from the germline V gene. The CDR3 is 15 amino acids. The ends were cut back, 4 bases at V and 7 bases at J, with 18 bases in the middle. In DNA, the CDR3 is TGTGCCAGCAGCCCCCGACTAGGGGCTTATAATGAGCAGTTCTTC. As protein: CASSPRLGAYNEQFF.

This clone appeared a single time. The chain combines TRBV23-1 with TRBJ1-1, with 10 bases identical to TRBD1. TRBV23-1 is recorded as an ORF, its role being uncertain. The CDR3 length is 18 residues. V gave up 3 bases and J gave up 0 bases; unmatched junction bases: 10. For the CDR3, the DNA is TGCGCCAGCAGTCATCAACTTCGGGACAGGGGATTGAACACTGAAGCTTTCTTT. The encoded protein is CASSHQLRDRGLNTEAFF.

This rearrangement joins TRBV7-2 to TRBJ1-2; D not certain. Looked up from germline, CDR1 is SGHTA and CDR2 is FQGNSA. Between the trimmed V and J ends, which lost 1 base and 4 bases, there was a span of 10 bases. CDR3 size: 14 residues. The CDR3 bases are TGTGCCAGCAGCTTAGGGTTAGGGCCCTATGGCTACACCTTC. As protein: CASSLGLGPYGYTF.

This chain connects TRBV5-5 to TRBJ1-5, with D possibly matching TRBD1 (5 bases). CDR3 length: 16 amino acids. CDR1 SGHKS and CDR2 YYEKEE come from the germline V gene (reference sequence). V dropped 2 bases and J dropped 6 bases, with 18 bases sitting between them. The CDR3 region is CASSFRGARIGQPQHF. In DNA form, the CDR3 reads TGTGCCAGCAGCTTCCGAGGGGCCAGGATAGGTCAGCCCCAGCATTTT.

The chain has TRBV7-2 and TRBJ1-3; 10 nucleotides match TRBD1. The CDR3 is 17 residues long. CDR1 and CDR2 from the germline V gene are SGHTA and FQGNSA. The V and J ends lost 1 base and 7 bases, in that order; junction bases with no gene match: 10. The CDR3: CASSLVPSRTGGNTIYF. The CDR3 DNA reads TGTGCCAGCAGCTTAGTGCCCTCTCGGACAGGGGGGAACACCATATATTTT.

The CDR3 sequence: CSANRGRVTEAFF. CDR3 bases: TGCAGCGCTAATAGGGGACGTGTCACTGAAGCTTTCTTT. V is TRBV29-1 and J is TRBJ1-1, with D perhaps matching TRBD1 (5 bases). V dropped 7 bases and J dropped 4 bases, with 16 bases sitting between them. The germline V gene has CDR1 SQVTM and CDR2 ANQGSEA. This CDR3 spans 13 amino acids.